The 27 T cell receptor beta chains listed next were all sequenced from one sample in a study of T-cell memory formation after mild COVID-19. TCRdb itself ran the 5' RACE reads through MiXCR, one entry per CDR3 protein. The profile shows fewer than 35,000 distinct CDR3 sequences, more than 15% of them singletons. The sample comprised PBMCs or a T cell subset sorted from them (not recorded which). The receptor set was obtained from an adult who had mild COVID-19 (a few samples of this study predate the infection). Cell type and time point are not known.

This clonotype was detected a few times. A clone one base away is much larger, so this may be a read error. The genes are TRBV12-3 or TRBV12-4 and TRBJ2-2; no firm D call. V was shortened by 6 bases and J by 4 bases, with 6 bases between the two germline ends. The CDR3 is 12 residues long. The CDR3 sequence is CASRLSTGELFF. The CDR3 DNA follows: TGTGCCAGCAGATTAAGCACCGGGGAGCTGTTTTTT.

In its sample, this clonotype was seen many times. The J gene is TRBJ1-2, the V gene TRBV4-1, with D unresolved. Germline V gene sequence: CDR1 MGHRA, CDR2 YSYEKL. The CDR3 spans 18 residues. The V end lost 2 bases, the J end lost 0 bases, and 19 bases lay between the germline ends. CDR3 bases: TGCGCCAGCAGCCAAAGGGATGTAGGGCCCGGCGCTAACTATGGCTACACCTTC. It codes for CASSQRDVGPGANYGYTF.

This clonotype was observed many times. V is TRBV5-1 and J is TRBJ2-7; D is undetermined. CDR3 length: 12 residues. The germline V gene has CDR1 SGHRS and CDR2 YFSETQ. Deletions cut 4 bases from V and 5 bases from J, with 10 bases between. CDR3 sequence: CASSLTSNEQYF. The CDR3 DNA is TGCGCCAGCAGCCTGACATCAAACGAGCAGTACTTC.

Sample share makes this clonotype medium-sized (0.01 to 0.1%). The CDR3 protein is CASSFSSPLHF. The CDR3 DNA reads as TGTGCCAGCAGCTTTAGTTCACCCCTCCACTTT. The chain uses TRBV12-3 or TRBV12-4 and TRBJ1-6; D is ambiguous. V lost 6 bases, J lost 9 bases, and 6 bases lay in between. The CDR3 consists of 11 residues.

This clonotype has a count of ten or more. The chain links TRBV12-3 or TRBV12-4 to TRBJ2-1; 8 bases line up with TRBD2. CDR3 length: 15 residues. Germline trimming cut 3 bases from V and 2 bases from J; bases unmatched to any gene: 3. CDR3 nucleotide sequence: TGTGCCAGCAGTTTTGGGCGGGGGGCCTACAATGAGCAGTTCTTC. Its protein product is CASSFGRGAYNEQFF.

This clonotype was seen many times. This rearrangement joins TRBV14 to TRBJ2-7; no clear D gene. CDR1 and CDR2 (germline): SGHDN, FVKESK. V lost 3 bases to trimming and J lost 3 bases, with 6 bases between them. This CDR3 is 12 amino acids long. As DNA, the CDR3 is TGTGCCAGCAGCCACATTTACTACGAGCAGTACTTC. Protein product: CASSHIYYEQYF.

This clonotype occurred many times. The V gene is TRBV2, the J gene TRBJ2-1; TRBD2 is a possible D gene (5 bases). The CDR3 covers 15 residues. V was trimmed by 6 bases and J by 2 bases, leaving 14 bases between them. Germline loops: CDR1 SNHLY, CDR2 FYNNEI. The CDR3: CASSAGNPTYNEQFF. CDR3 bases: TGTGCCAGCAGCGCCGGGAACCCAACCTACAATGAGCAGTTCTTC.

The V gene is TRBV12-3 or TRBV12-4, the J gene TRBJ1-1; perhaps TRBD1 as D (6 bases). With 6 bases removed from V and 3 bases from J, the gap between germline ends came to 17 bases. CDR3 length: 15 amino acids. The chain's CDR3 is CASRPSGALDTEAFF. In nucleotides, the CDR3 is TGTGCCAGCAGGCCATCGGGGGCCTTGGACACTGAAGCTTTCTTT.

This clonotype was picked up many times. This chain joins TRBV30 and TRBJ2-7; 8 bases fit TRBD1. CDR3 length: 11 residues. Losses at the gene ends were 6 bases for V and 6 bases for J; bases not matched to a gene: 4. Germline V CDR1 and CDR2: GTSNPN, SVGIG (reference sequence). This CDR3 reads CACGRGLEQYF. CDR3 nucleotides: TGTGCCTGCGGCAGGGGGCTCGAGCAGTACTTC.

This clonotype appeared many times. The rearrangement joins TRBV6-7 to TRBJ2-1, with D possibly being TRBD1 (6 bases). TRBV6-7 carries the ORF label, with uncertain function. Between the trimmed V and J ends, which lost 2 bases and 2 bases, there was a span of 13 bases. The CDR3 loop spans 16 amino acids. The CDR3 here is CASSYGGQVPYNEQFF. CDR3 coding DNA: TGTGCCAGCAGTTACGGGGGCCAGGTGCCCTACAATGAGCAGTTCTTC.

This clonotype came up many times. The chain links TRBV30 to TRBJ2-3; the D is unclear. Trimming cost V 3 bases and J 0 bases, with 13 bases left between them. This CDR3 is built from 15 residues. CDR1 and CDR2 from the germline V gene are GTSNPN and SVGIG (reference sequence). This chain's CDR3 is CAWSDTGLSTDTQYF. The CDR3 nucleotides read TGTGCCTGGAGCGACACCGGCCTTAGCACAGATACGCAGTATTTT.

In regard to this clonotype: Since a much larger clone is just one base distant, this may be a read error. CDR3 residues: CRVELVQRQNEQFF. As DNA, the CDR3 is TGCAGAGTTGAGTTGGTACAGAGGCAGAATGAGCAGTTCTTC. The chain recombines TRBV29-1 with TRBJ2-1; D gene ambiguous. This CDR3 is built from 14 residues. Germline V gene data show CDR1 as SQVTM and CDR2 as ANQGSEA.

This clonotype showed up many times. The J gene is TRBJ1-4, the V gene TRBV27, with D unclear. The CDR3 runs 16 residues. V was pared by 5 bases and J by 0 bases, with 13 bases between. Germline-derived CDR1 and CDR2 are MNHEY and SMNVEV (reference sequence). The CDR3 protein is CASSRAVGATNEKLFF. The CDR3 DNA reads TGTGCCAGCAGTCGTGCAGTCGGAGCAACTAATGAAAAACTGTTTTTT.

The chain joins TRBV5-1 to TRBJ1-5; possibly TRBD1 for D (5 bases). V was pared by 4 bases and J by 1 base, with 15 bases between. CDR3 length: 16 residues. Germline CDR1 reads SGHRS; CDR2 reads YFSETQ. As DNA, the CDR3 is TGCGCCAGCAGCCTCGCAGGGCGTGGGAGCAATCAGCCCCAGCATTTT. This sequence encodes CASSLAGRGSNQPQHF. The variable domain in full, with the rest retrieved from reference TRBV5-1 and TRBJ1-5, is KAGVTQTPRYLIKTRGQQVTLSCSPISGHRSVSWYQQTPGQGLQFLFEYFSETQRNKGNFPGRFSGRQFSNSRSEMNVSTLELGDSALYLCASSLAGRGSNQPQHFGDGTRLSIL.

This clonotype was detected ten times or more. V and J are TRBV24-1 and TRBJ2-2; D assignment may be TRBD1 or TRBD2 (5 bases each). V shed 0 bases and J shed 2 bases, with 12 bases lying between them. The CDR3 consists of 17 residues. Germline V gene data show CDR1 as KGHDR and CDR2 as SFDVKD. CDR3 protein: CATSDLRGSRNTGELFF. CDR3 bases: TGTGCCACCAGTGATTTGCGGGGCAGTAGAAACACCGGGGAGCTGTTTTTT.

Many counts were recorded for this clonotype. V is TRBV20-1 and J is TRBJ2-5; a possible D gene is TRBD1 (5 bases). Deletions cut 7 bases from V and 9 bases from J, with 12 bases between. CDR1 is DFQATT, CDR2 SNEGSKA, per germline (reference sequence). CDR3 size: 10 residues. CDR3 in amino acids: CSVPKGAQYF. CDR3 nucleotide sequence: TGCAGTGTACCAAAAGGGGCCCAGTACTTC.

This clonotype was picked up many times. The genes are TRBV6-6 and TRBJ2-5; D gene ambiguous. Germline loops: CDR1 MNHNY, CDR2 SVGAGI (reference sequence). The CDR3 is 11 residues long. With 6 bases removed from V and 2 bases from J, the gap between germline ends came to 4 bases. CDR3 nucleotide sequence: TGTGCCAGCAGGGGACAAGAGACCCAGTACTTC. Translating it yields CASRGQETQYF.

At least ten counts were recorded for this clonotype. The chain carries TRBV27 and TRBJ1-2; no reliable D call. V lost 2 bases and J 4 bases, leaving 17 bases between the germline ends. Germline CDR1 reads MNHEY; CDR2 reads SMNVEV (reference sequence). CDR3 size: 16 residues. Written as DNA, the CDR3 is TGTGCCAGCAGTTTAGGCGCGGGTTTCGGCCCCTATGGCTACACCTTC. As protein: CASSLGAGFGPYGYTF.

This clonotype came up a few times. The gene calls are TRBV7-2 and TRBJ2-1; D gene ambiguous. CDR3 size: 15 residues. Trimming left V 5 bases short and J 4 bases short, with 15 bases between. CDR1 SGHTA and CDR2 FQGNSA come from the germline V gene. The CDR3 loop reads CASSPRPYQYNEQFF. CDR3 nucleotides: TGTGCCAGCAGCCCCAGGCCATACCAATACAATGAGCAGTTCTTC.

This chain joins TRBV9 and TRBJ1-2; no firm D call. Germline loops: CDR1 SGDLS, CDR2 YYNGEE. CDR3 length: 14 amino acids. V was shortened by 0 bases and J by 2 bases, with 8 bases between the two germline ends. Here the CDR3 DNA reads TGTGCCAGCAGCGTAGATCAAGAGAACTATGGCTACACCTTC. Translating gives CASSVDQENYGYTF.

This clonotype has a count of ten or more. The V call is TRBV7-6, the J call TRBJ1-1; TRBD1 agrees at 9 bases. The germline gives CDR1 SGHVS, CDR2 FNYEAQ. The CDR3 is 15 residues long. Trimming took 1 base from V and 4 from J; bases not matched to a gene: 4. DNA of the CDR3: TGTGCCAGCAGCTTAGGGGGACAGGGCGCCACTGAAGCTTTCTTT. Its translation: CASSLGGQGATEAFF.

In this sample, this clonotype turned up many times. The junction does not match germline at one end; this may be a read error. The chain has TRBV23-1 and TRBJ1-1; D remains ambiguous. TRBV23-1 is reported as an ORF; its role is uncertain. The length of the CDR3 is 12 residues. CDR3: CASSQVTGEASF. The CDR3 bases are TGCGCCAGCAGTCAGGTAACCGGGGAAGCAAGTTTT.

This clonotype was recorded at least ten times. This chain joins TRBV3-1 and TRBJ2-5; D is uncertain. Germline-derived CDR1 and CDR2 are LGHDT and YNNKEL (reference sequence). V lost 10 bases and J 1 base, leaving 10 bases between the germline ends. CDR3 length: 12 amino acids. The chain's CDR3 is CATYHSQETQYF. The CDR3 DNA is TGTGCCACCTACCACAGCCAAGAGACCCAGTACTTC.

There are many counts of this clonotype. This chain joins TRBV7-2 and TRBJ2-2; no reliable D call. Trimming cost V 1 base and J 2 bases, with 8 bases left between them. This CDR3 comprises 15 residues. From germline, CDR1 is SGHTA and CDR2 FQGNSA. CDR3 region: CASSLVRSNTGELFF. CDR3 bases: TGTGCCAGCAGCTTAGTTCGGAGTAACACCGGGGAGCTGTTTTTT.

This clonotype was counted a few times. This sequence joins TRBV23-1 and TRBJ2-7; D may be TRBD1 or TRBD2 (5 bases each). TRBV23-1 is known as an ORF, though its function is uncertain. The CDR3 runs to 18 residues. V lost 3 bases, J lost 3 bases, and 24 bases lay in between. The CDR3 DNA follows: TGCGCCAGCAGTCAGGGTCGGGAAGGGCTGCCAGGGAACTACGAGCAGTACTTC. It specifies CASSQGREGLPGNYEQYF.

This clonotype was detected many times. CDR3 sequence (DNA): TGCAGTGCTAGAATGGGACACCTCCTCACTGAAGCTTTCTTT. Amino acids: CSARMGHLLTEAFF. The chain couples TRBV20-1 to TRBJ1-1; maybe TRBD1 (6 bases). Germline V CDR1 and CDR2: DFQATT, SNEGSKA (reference sequence). The CDR3 has 14 residues. With 2 bases removed from V and 4 bases from J, the gap between germline ends came to 14 bases.

In its sample, this clonotype was seen many times. The chain links TRBV6-2 or TRBV6-3 to TRBJ2-1; 8 bases map to TRBD1. Germline V gene lookup returns CDR1 MNHEY and CDR2 SVGEGT. The V gene end was trimmed by 7 bases and the J gene end by 8 bases; junction bases not matched to a gene: 10. The CDR3 contains 14 residues. CDR3 sequence (DNA): TGTGCCAGCACCCGGGGGACAGGACGGTATGAGCAGTTCTTC. Its translation: CASTRGTGRYEQFF.